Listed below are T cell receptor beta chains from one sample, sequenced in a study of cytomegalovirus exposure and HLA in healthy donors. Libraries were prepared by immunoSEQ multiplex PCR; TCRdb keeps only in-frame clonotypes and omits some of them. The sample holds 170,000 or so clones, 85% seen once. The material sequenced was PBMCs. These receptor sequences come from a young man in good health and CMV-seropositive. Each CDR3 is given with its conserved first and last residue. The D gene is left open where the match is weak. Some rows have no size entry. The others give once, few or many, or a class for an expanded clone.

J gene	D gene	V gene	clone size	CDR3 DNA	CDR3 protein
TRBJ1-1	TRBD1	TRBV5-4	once	TGTGCCAGCAGCTTACGGACAGGGTTGCACACTGAAGCTTTCTTT	CASSLRTGLHTEAFF
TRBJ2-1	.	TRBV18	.	TGTGCCAGCTCACTTCCCCCGGGGAAAAGCTCCTACAATGAGCAGTTCTTC	CASSLPPGKSSYNEQFF
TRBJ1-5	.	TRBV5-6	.	TGTGCCAGCAGCATCCGACAAGCCGATCAGCCCCAGCATTTT	CASSIRQADQPQHF
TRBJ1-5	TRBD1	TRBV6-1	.	TGTGCCAGCAGTGAGCCAGGGGGAGCTTATAGCAATCAGCCCCAGCATTTT	CASSEPGGAYSNQPQHF
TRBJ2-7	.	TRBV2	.	TGTGCCAGCAGTGAAAGCCGGACCTCGGGGACCTACGAGCAGTACTTC	CASSESRTSGTYEQYF
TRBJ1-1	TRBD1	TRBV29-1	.	TGCAGCGCCCGAAGACAGGGCGGCACTGAAGCTTTCTTT	CSARRQGGTEAFF
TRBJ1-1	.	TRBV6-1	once	TGTGCCAGCAATCCTAACTCGGACGGAGGGGCTGAAGCTTTCTTT	CASNPNSDGGAEAFF
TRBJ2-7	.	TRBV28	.	TGTGCCAGCAGTTTTGCTATTTACGAGCAGTACTTC	CASSFAIYEQYF
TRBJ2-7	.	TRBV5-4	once	TGTGCCAGCACTATGGGGGGGGCGCAGGGCGGCGAGCAGTACTTC	CASTMGGAQGGEQYF
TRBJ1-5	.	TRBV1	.	TGCACCAGCCCCTCACGGAGGGACCCTAGCAATCAGCCCCAGCATTTT	CTSPSRRDPSNQPQHF
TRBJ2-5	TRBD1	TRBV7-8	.	TGTGCCAGCACCGGGACAGCTCGAGAGACCCAGTACTTC	CASTGTARETQYF
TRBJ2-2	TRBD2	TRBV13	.	TGTGCCAGCAGCCCCTGGACTAGCGGGGCCGGGGAGCTGTTTTTT	CASSPWTSGAGELFF
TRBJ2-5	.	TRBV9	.	TGTGCCAGCAGCGTAGAGGATAGCGGCGGAATAGAGACCCAGTACTTC	CASSVEDSGGIETQYF
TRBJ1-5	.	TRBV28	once	TGTGCCAGCACCCTGGGGGCCCTAAAAAATCAGCCCCAGCATTTT	CASTLGALKNQPQHF
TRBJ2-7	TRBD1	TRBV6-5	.	TGTGCCAGCAGTTACTCCAGGGGGCTTGGGTCCTACGAGCAGTACTTC	CASSYSRGLGSYEQYF
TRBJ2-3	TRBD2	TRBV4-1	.	TGCGCCAGCAGCCAAGGGGTAGCGGGGGGGAACACGCAGTATTTT	CASSQGVAGGNTQYF
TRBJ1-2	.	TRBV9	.	TGTGCCAGCGGGGGGGTACGAGGCTACACCTTC	CASGGVRGYTF
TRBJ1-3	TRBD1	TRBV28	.	TGTGCCAGCAGTTTGAGACAGGGAATTGGAAACACCATATATTTT	CASSLRQGIGNTIYF
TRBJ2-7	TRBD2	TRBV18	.	TGTGCCAGCTCATCCCTGTTTAGCGGGGCCTTTTCCTACGAGCAGTACTTC	CASSSLFSGAFSYEQYF
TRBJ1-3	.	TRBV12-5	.	TGTGCTAGTGTTGAGGTTGGTTTCTCTGGAAACACCATATATTTT	CASVEVGFSGNTIYF
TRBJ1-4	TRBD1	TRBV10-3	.	TGTGCCATCAGCGAACCGGGACAGCAGAATGAAAAACTGTTTTTT	CAISEPGQQNEKLFF
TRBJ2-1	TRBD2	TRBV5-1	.	TGCGCCAGCAGCGTACCTACTAGCGGGGACTACAATGAGCAGTTCTTC	CASSVPTSGDYNEQFF
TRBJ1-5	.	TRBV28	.	TGTGCCAGCAGTGCAGACAGATCCAACAATCAGCCCCAGCATTTT	CASSADRSNNQPQHF
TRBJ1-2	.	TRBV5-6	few	TGTGCCAGCAGCCAAGGGGGGGGCGTTGGTGGCTACACCTTC	CASSQGGGVGGYTF
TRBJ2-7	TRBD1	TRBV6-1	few	TGTGCCAGCACAATTGGGACAGGGACGTACGAGCAGTACTTC	CASTIGTGTYEQYF
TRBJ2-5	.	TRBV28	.	TGTGCCAGCAGCGGCGGTCAAGAGACCCAGTACTTC	CASSGGQETQYF